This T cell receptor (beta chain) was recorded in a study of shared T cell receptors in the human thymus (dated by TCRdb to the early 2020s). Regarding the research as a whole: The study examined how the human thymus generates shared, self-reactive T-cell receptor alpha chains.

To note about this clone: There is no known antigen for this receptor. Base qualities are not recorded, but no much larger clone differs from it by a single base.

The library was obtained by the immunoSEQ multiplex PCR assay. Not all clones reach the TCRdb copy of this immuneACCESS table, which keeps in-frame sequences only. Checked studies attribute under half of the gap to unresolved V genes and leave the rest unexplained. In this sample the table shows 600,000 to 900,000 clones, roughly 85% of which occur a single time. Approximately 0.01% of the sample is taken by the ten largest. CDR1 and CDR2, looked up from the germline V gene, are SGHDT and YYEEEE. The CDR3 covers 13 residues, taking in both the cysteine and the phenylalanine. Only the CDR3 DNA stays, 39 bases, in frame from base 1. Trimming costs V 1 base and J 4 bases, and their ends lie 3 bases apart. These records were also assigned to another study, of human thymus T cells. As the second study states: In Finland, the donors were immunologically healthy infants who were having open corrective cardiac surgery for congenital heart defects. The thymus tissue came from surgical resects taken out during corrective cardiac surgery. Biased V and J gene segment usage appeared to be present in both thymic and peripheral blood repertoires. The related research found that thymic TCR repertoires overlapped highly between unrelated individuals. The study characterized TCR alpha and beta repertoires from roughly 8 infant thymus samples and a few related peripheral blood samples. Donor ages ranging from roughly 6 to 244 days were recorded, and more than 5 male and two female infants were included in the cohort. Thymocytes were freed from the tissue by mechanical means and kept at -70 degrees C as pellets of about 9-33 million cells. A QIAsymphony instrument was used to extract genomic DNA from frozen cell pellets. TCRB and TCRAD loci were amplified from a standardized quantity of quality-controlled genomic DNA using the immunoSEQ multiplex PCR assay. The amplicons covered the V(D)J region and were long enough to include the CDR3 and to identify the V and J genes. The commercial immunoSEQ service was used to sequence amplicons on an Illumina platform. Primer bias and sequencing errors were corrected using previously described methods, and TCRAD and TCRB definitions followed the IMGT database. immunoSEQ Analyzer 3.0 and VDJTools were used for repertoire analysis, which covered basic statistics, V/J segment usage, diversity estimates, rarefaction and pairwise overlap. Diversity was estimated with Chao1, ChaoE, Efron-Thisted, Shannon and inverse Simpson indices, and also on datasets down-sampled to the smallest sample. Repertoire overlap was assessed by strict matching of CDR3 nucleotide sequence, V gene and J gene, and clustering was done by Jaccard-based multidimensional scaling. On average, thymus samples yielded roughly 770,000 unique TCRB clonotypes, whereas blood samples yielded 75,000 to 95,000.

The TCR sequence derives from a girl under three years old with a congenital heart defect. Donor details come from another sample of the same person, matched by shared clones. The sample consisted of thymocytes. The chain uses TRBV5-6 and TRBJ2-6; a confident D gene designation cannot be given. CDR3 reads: CASSLQGANVLTF. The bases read TGTGCCAGCAGCTTGCAGGGGGCCAACGTCCTGACTTTC.